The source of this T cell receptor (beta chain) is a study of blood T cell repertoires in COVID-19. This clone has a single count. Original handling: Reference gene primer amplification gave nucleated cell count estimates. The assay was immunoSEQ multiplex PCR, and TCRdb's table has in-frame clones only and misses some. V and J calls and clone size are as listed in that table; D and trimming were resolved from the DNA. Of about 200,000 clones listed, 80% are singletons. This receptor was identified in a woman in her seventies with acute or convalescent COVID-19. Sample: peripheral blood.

CDR3 sequence (DNA): TGTGCCAGCAGTTACCCCGGGACAGCAGATGAAAAACTGTTTTTT. This codes for CASSYPGTADEKLFF. The V and J genes are TRBV6-6 and TRBJ1-4; 7 bases align to TRBD1. Germline V gene data show CDR1 as MNHNY and CDR2 as SVGAGI (reference sequence). V gave up 2 bases and J gave up 6 bases; unmatched junction bases: 6. The CDR3 covers 15 residues.